The rows below give T cell receptor beta chains drawn from one sample of a study of T cell responses to AZD1222 COVID-19 vaccine. TCRdb keeps only in-frame clones here, not all; method: immunoSEQ multiplex PCR. The sample holds approximately 100,000 clones, 88% seen once. The material was peripheral blood, obtained on day 0 of AZD1222 vaccination. The receptor source for this set is an adult in good health. CDR3s include the opening cysteine and the closing phenylalanine or tryptophan. The order of the fields is D gene, J gene, clone size, V gene, CDR3 DNA, CDR3 protein. D genes are given only for firm matches. Size values are once, few and many counts, or a class for expanded clones, and some rows have none.

>TRBD2|TRBJ2-2|NA|TRBV7-2
TGTGCCAGCAGCTTAATGCGGGAGGGCGGGGAGCTGTTTTTT
CASSLMREGGELFF
>NA|TRBJ1-3|NA|TRBV7-2
TGTGCCAGCAGCCCCGGCCAAACCTTCTCTGGAAACACCATATATTTT
CASSPGQTFSGNTIYF
>NA|TRBJ2-2|NA|TRBV19
TGTGTCGTCGGGGGGCCCAACACCGGGGAGCTGTTTTTT
CVVGGPNTGELFF
>TRBD2|TRBJ2-3|NA|TRBV7-2
TGTGCCAGCAGCTTATTGAGGCTAGCGGGGGCCACAGATACGCAGTATTTT
CASSLLRLAGATDTQYF
>NA|TRBJ2-2|NA|TRBV19
TGTGCTACGAACGACGGGAGCGCGAACACCGGGGAGCTGTTTTTT
CATNDGSANTGELFF
>NA|TRBJ1-5|few|TRBV7-8
TGTGCCAGCACCGAATCCCCACCCCAGGGCAATAGCAATCAGCCCCAGCATTTT
CASTESPPQGNSNQPQHF
>TRBD1|TRBJ1-3|NA|TRBV27
TGTGCCAGCAGGCAGGGGACAGGGCCGTCTGGAAACACCATATATTTT
CASRQGTGPSGNTIYF
>NA|TRBJ2-7|NA|TRBV6-2/TRBV6-3
TGTGCCAGCAGCGACGGTTATTCAATTACGGGGGGCCGAACCTACGAGCAGTACTTC
CASSDGYSITGGRTYEQYF
>TRBD1|TRBJ2-1|NA|TRBV3-1/TRBV3-2
TGTGCCACCGAAGAGGGTCAGGACAGGGCCAATGAGCAGTTCTTC
CATEEGQDRANEQFF
>TRBD2|TRBJ2-1|NA|TRBV9
TGTGCCAGCAGCGTAGAAAGCGGGAGTTACAATGAGCAGTTCTTC
CASSVESGSYNEQFF
>TRBD2|TRBJ2-7|NA|TRBV6-1
TGTGCCAGCAGTCTCGGGACTAGCGCCTACGAGCAGTACTTC
CASSLGTSAYEQYF
>NA|TRBJ2-2|once|TRBV11-1
TGTGCCAGCAGATCCGGTCCGGCTCCCGCCGGGGAGCTGTTTTTT
CASRSGPAPAGELFF
>NA|TRBJ2-3|NA|TRBV7-9
TGTGCCAGCAGCTTAGCGGGCGGAGATACGCAGTATTTT
CASSLAGGDTQYF
>TRBD2|TRBJ2-7|NA|TRBV7-6
TGTGCCAGCAGCTCCGGGACTAGCGGGAAGAGCTCCTACGAGCAGTACTTC
CASSSGTSGKSSYEQYF
>NA|TRBJ2-1|NA|TRBV24-1
TGTGCCACTTCGATCGGCGATGAGCAGTTCTTC
CATSIGDEQFF
>NA|TRBJ2-1|NA|TRBV24-1
TGTGCCACCAGTGATTGGGGAACCTCACGCAATGAGCAGTTCTTC
CATSDWGTSRNEQFF
>NA|TRBJ1-2|NA|TRBV7-2
TGTGCCAGCAGCCCCGAAAGTGGGACGGGTGGCTACACCTTC
CASSPESGTGGYTF
>NA|TRBJ2-1|NA|TRBV21-1
TGTGCCAGCAGCATCCTTAGAGCGGGGATCCAAACCTCCTACAATGAGCAGTTCTTC
CASSILRAGIQTSYNEQFF
>TRBD1|TRBJ2-1|NA|TRBV7-3
TGTGCCAGCAGCCCGCAGGGACAGGGGGCCGGTGAGCAGTTCTTC
CASSPQGQGAGEQFF
>NA|TRBJ2-7|NA|TRBV5-4
TGTGCCAGCAGCTTGGAGGCGGGGAGCTCCTACGAGCAGTACTTC
CASSLEAGSSYEQYF
>NA|TRBJ2-5|many|TRBV4-3
TGCGCCAGCAGCCAGGAGGGGTGGGAGACCCAGTACTTC
CASSQEGWETQYF
>TRBD2|TRBJ2-3|NA|TRBV9
TGTGCCAGCAGCGTCCTAGGGGGTCTAGCGGGAGTCAGCACAGATACGCAGTATTTT
CASSVLGGLAGVSTDTQYF
>NA|TRBJ2-7|NA|TRBV4-1
TGCGCCAGCAGCCAAGCGGGGGGCCGTACCTACGAGCAGTACTTC
CASSQAGGRTYEQYF
>TRBD2|TRBJ2-2|NA|TRBV9
TGTGCCAGCAGCGTAGTCGCCGGACTAGTTAAGTCCGGGGAGCTGTTTTTT
CASSVVAGLVKSGELFF
>NA|TRBJ1-1|NA|TRBV3-1/TRBV3-2
TGTGCCAGCAGCCAAGAGACAGCAGTAACTGAAGCTTTCTTT
CASSQETAVTEAFF
>NA|TRBJ2-1|NA|TRBV24-1
TGTGCCACCAGTGATCCGACCGGCGGAGGGAATGAGCAGTTCTTC
CATSDPTGGGNEQFF
>TRBD1|TRBJ1-5|NA|TRBV19
TGTGCCAGTAGTACAGGGGGCCTAAGCAATCAGCCCCAGCATTTT
CASSTGGLSNQPQHF
>TRBD1|TRBJ1-1|NA|TRBV5-5
TGTGCCAGCAGCTTTAGTGGGACAGCTACAGTTTCCACTGAAGCTTTCTTT
CASSFSGTATVSTEAFF
>NA|TRBJ1-4|once|TRBV25-1
TGTGCCAGCAGTTCAGGGGCAGGGATTAATGAAAAACTGTTTTTT
CASSSGAGINEKLFF